The 14 T cell receptor beta chains below were found in one sample sequenced in a study of T cells in Graves' hyperthyroidism and ophthalmopathy. RNA transcripts yielded amplified TCR beta CDR3 regions. A first-round RT-PCR of the TCR CDR3 used the HTBI primer set. TCRdb recomputed calls from the multiplex PCR reads with MiXCR, one row per CDR3 protein. The sample has 300,000 to 450,000 distinct CDR3 sequences, around 14% seen once. Sequences were obtained from blood. Receptors were obtained from a woman between 25 and 40 years old with Graves' hyperthyroidism.

This clonotype was observed many times. The chain has TRBV28 and TRBJ2-6; D might be TRBD1 (6 bases). This CDR3 has 15 residues. From germline, CDR1 is MDHEN and CDR2 SYDVKM. V was trimmed by 4 bases and J by 4 bases, leaving 11 bases between them. The CDR3 DNA sequence: TGTGCCAGCAGTTACAGGGCGCGAGGGGCCAACGTCCTGACTTTC. It codes for CASSYRARGANVLTF. The variable domain in full, completed from reference TRBV28 and TRBJ2-6, reads DVKVTQSSRYLVKRTGEKVFLECVQDMDHENMFWYRQDPGLGLRLIYFSYDVKMKEKGDIPEGYSVSREKKERFSLILESASTNQTSMYLCASSYRARGANVLTFGAGSRLTVL.

In its sample, this clonotype was seen a few times. V is TRBV13 and J is TRBJ2-5; a possible D gene is TRBD2 (5 bases). The CDR3 has 16 residues. Germline-derived CDR1 and CDR2 are PRHDT and FYEKMQ (reference sequence). The ends were cut back, 2 bases at V and 7 bases at J, with 20 bases in the middle. CDR3 sequence: CASSLFVSEITGTQYF. The DNA for the CDR3 is TGTGCCAGCAGCTTATTCGTTAGCGAGATCACGGGGACCCAGTACTTC.

This clonotype has just a few counts. This chain links TRBV28 with TRBJ2-5, with D unclear. This CDR3 is 12 amino acids long. In germline, CDR1 is MDHEN, CDR2 SYDVKM. Trimming took off 5 bases at V and 0 bases at J, with 4 bases between the two ends. Written as DNA, the CDR3 is TGTGCCAGCAGTCGGGACCAAGAGACCCAGTACTTC. This gives the protein CASSRDQETQYF.

The chain links TRBV20-1 to TRBJ1-1; TRBD1 is a possible D gene (5 bases). V dropped 3 bases and J dropped 4 bases, with 15 bases sitting between them. CDR1 and CDR2 from the germline V gene are DFQATT and SNEGSKA (reference sequence). The CDR3 runs 14 residues. CDR3 sequence: CSARGRIYVTEAFF. CDR3 coding DNA: TGCAGTGCTAGGGGACGGATTTACGTCACTGAAGCTTTCTTT.

This clonotype occurred many times. This chain links TRBV6-1 with TRBJ2-4; a possible D gene is TRBD1 (6 bases). V lost 6 bases and J 1 base, leaving 16 bases between the germline ends. Germline CDR1 and CDR2: MNHNS and SASEGT. The length of the CDR3 is 16 residues. In DNA form, the CDR3 reads TGTGCCAGCAGCTCGTTGGGGGCTCTGGCCAAAAACATTCAGTACTTC. Translation: CASSSLGALAKNIQYF.

The chain uses TRBV19 and TRBJ1-1; 7 nucleotides align to TRBD1. The germline CDR1 and CDR2 sequences are LNHDA and SQIVND (reference sequence). The junction had 7 bases not matched to a gene; V was cut back by 5 bases and J by 1 base. This CDR3 has 15 amino acids. Here the CDR3 reads CASSAGGTQNTEAFF. CDR3 nucleotide sequence: TGTGCCAGTAGTGCAGGGGGGACACAGAACACTGAAGCTTTCTTT.

The genes are TRBV27 and TRBJ1-2; TRBD1 might be the D (6 bases). The V gene's germline CDR1 is MNHEY and CDR2 SMNVEV (reference sequence). Deletions cut 4 bases from V and 5 bases from J, with 20 bases between. The CDR3 loop spans 16 amino acids. CDR3 protein: CASSSRSLLDRYGYTF. In nucleotides, the CDR3 is TGTGCCAGCAGTTCCCGCTCACTATTGGACAGATATGGCTACACCTTC.

This clonotype appeared a few times. The rearrangement joins TRBV4-1 to TRBJ2-7; possible D gene TRBD2, 6 bases. Trimming pared 2 bases from V and 6 bases from J, leaving 20 bases between. The CDR3 runs to 16 residues. Germline assignment: CDR1 MGHRA and CDR2 YSYEKL. The CDR3 here is CASSQNAGIGSAEQYF. CDR3 bases: TGCGCCAGCAGCCAAAACGCGGGGATCGGGAGTGCCGAGCAGTACTTC.

This clonotype was seen more than once but under ten times. The chain employs TRBV25-1 and TRBJ1-4, with D perhaps matching TRBD1 (6 bases). The ends were cut back, 4 bases at V and 5 bases at J, with 11 bases in the middle. The CDR3 sequence is 14 residues long. Germline CDR1 MGHDK, CDR2 SYGVNS. Here the CDR3 DNA reads TGTGCCAGCAGTGTGGGGGGCGTAAATGAAAAACTGTTTTTT. It specifies CASSVGGVNEKLFF. The full variable domain, in which reference TRBV25-1 and TRBJ1-4 provide the parts outside the CDR3, is EADIYQTPRYLVIGTGKKITLECSQTMGHDKMYWYQQDPGMELHLIHYSYGVNSTEKGDLSSESTVSRIRTEHFPLTLESARPSHTSQYLCASSVGGVNEKLFFGSGTQLSVL.

In its sample, this clonotype was seen many times. This chain joins TRBV27 and TRBJ2-5; the match to TRBD2 covers 9 bases. With 6 bases clipped from V and 2 bases from J, the junction kept 10 bases outside the gene matches. The CDR3 has 16 amino acids. Germline lookup yields CDR1 MNHEY and CDR2 SMNVEV (reference sequence). The CDR3 DNA reads as TGTGCCAGCAGGCCCGTTAGCGGGAGAGGTCAAGAGACCCAGTACTTC. Protein: CASRPVSGRGQETQYF.

The chain employs TRBV5-1 and TRBJ2-1, with D uncertain. Trimming took off 4 bases at V and 0 bases at J, with 14 bases between the two ends. Germline V gene data show CDR1 as SGHRS and CDR2 as YFSETQ. This CDR3 has 16 residues. The CDR3 DNA is TGCGCCAGCAGCCGCGACGGCAAGAGCTCCTACAATGAGCAGTTCTTC. This sequence encodes CASSRDGKSSYNEQFF.

This clonotype was detected only a few times. This sequence joins TRBV19 and TRBJ2-2; D remains unclear. Trimming shortened V by 2 bases and J by 6 bases, and 10 bases separated the two germline ends. The CDR3 extends over 14 amino acids. The germline CDR1 and CDR2 sequences are LNHDA and SQIVND (reference sequence). Here the CDR3 reads CASSIWGNAGELFF. In DNA form, the CDR3 reads TGTGCCAGTAGTATATGGGGAAACGCCGGGGAGCTGTTTTTT. Complete variable domain (other parts from reference TRBV19 and TRBJ2-2): DGGITQSPKYLFRKEGQNVTLSCEQNLNHDAMYWYRQDPGQGLRLIYYSQIVNDFQKGDIAEGYSVSREKKESFPLTVTSAQKNPTAFYLCASSIWGNAGELFFGEGSRLTVL.

The chain carries TRBV28 and TRBJ2-3, with a weak D call TRBD2 (7 bases). The length of the CDR3 is 17 residues. Trimming stripped 5 bases from V and 2 bases from J, with 20 bases between. In germline, CDR1 is MDHEN, CDR2 SYDVKM. CDR3 amino acids: CASSQGQTSSSTDTQYF. In DNA, the CDR3 is TGTGCCAGCAGTCAGGGGCAGACTAGCAGCTCCACAGATACGCAGTATTTT.

In its sample, this clonotype was seen many times. V is TRBV20-1 and J is TRBJ2-1, with no clear D. This CDR3 is 11 amino acids long. Trimming removed 6 bases from V and 6 bases from J, with 9 bases in between. Germline lookup yields CDR1 DFQATT and CDR2 SNEGSKA (reference sequence). This CDR3 reads CSAPGVNEQFF. In DNA form, the CDR3 reads TGCAGTGCCCCTGGGGTCAATGAGCAGTTCTTC.